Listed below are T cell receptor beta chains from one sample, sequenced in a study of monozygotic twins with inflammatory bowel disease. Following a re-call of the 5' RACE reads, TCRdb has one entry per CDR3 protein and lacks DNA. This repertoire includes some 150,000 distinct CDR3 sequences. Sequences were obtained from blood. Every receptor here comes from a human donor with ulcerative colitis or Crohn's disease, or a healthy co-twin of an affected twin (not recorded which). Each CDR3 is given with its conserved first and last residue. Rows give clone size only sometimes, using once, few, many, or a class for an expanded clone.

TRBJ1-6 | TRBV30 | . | CAWSVSGAGYNSPLHF
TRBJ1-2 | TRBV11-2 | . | CASSLDLNYGYTF
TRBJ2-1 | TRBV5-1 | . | CASSHDRVGIEQFF
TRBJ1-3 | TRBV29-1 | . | CSVGAGLSGNTIYF
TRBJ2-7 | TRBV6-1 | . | CASSRDRLSYEQYF
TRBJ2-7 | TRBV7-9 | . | CASSSGQSYEQYF
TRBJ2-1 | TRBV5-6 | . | CASSTTSWVPNNEQFF
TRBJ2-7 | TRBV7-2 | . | CASSLTSGISYEQYF
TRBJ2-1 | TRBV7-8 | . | CASSFIAGYNEQFF
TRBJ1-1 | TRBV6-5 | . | CASEATRGGEVNTEAFF
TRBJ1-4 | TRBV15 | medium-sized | CATSRDLGQHEKLFF
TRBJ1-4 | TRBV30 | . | CAWSADRTNEKLFF
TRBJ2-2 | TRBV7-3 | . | CASSLSGSRELFF
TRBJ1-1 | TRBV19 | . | CAGSIQSNTEAFF
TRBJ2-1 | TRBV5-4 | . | CASSLVVSFAIEYNEQFF
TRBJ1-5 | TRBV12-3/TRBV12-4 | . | CASSRKKPDQPQHF
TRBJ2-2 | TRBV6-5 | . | CASTLDRVVTGELFF
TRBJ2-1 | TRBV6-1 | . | CATGGVRRSSYNEQFF
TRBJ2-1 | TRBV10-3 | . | CAISEPAGVPNNEQFF
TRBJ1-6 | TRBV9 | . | CASSVGEGRRVDSPLHF
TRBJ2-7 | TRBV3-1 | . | CASSQGQGTEQYF
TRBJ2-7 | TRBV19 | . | CASSASARGSYEQYF
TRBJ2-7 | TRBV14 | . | CASSQDVGQGSAEQYF
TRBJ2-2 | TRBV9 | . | CASSGTSGRGSGELFF
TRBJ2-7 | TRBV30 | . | CAWSQFPAQDEQYF
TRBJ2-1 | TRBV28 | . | CASSTGQRSYNEQFF
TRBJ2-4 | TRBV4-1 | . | CASSQVASGPSRANIQYF
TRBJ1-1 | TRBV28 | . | CASSETEGALTEAFF
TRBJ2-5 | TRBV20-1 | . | CSARAGGPETQYF
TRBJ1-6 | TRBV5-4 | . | CASSLPGQLNSPLHF
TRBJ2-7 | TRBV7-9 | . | CASSFSWTGGGYEQYF
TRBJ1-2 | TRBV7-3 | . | CASSLQGGPNYGYTF
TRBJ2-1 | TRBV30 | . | CAWKTPSYNEQFF
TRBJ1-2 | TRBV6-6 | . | CASSYSGDNYGYTF
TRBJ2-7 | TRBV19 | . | CASSPDRLEQYF
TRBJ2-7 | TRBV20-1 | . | CSAHLDSGRTYEQYF
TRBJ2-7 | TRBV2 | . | CARDSRSSEQYF
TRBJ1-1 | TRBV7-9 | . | CAREHLGQGNTEAFF
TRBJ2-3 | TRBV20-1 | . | CSAHSSADTQYF
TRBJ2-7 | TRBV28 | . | CASSTEGGPYEQYF
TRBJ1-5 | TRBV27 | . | CASSQARHQPQHF
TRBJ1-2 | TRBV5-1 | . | CASSSPGTGNRNGYTF
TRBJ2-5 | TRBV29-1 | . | CSGRDRVQETQYF
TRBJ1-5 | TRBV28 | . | CASSLHPRGPGGNQPQHF
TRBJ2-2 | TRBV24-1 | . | CATTSGTSGSQGISGELFF
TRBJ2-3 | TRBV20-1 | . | CSALPLGSTQYF
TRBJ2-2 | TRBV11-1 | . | CASSRDRGLAGELFF
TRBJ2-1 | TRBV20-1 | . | CSATIAGGPYNEQFF
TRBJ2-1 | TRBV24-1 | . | CATSDLSAGDYNEQFF
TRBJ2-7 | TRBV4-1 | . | CASSREGNEQYF
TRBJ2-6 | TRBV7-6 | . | CASSFSLYRVGGANVLTF
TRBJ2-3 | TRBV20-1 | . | CSPLGAREDTQYF
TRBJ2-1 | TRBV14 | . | CASSHPSGKGNEQFF
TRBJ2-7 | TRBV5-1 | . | CASSLMGTGLVEQYF
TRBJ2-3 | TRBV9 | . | CASSVDGVTSGRSNTQYF
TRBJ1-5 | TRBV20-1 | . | CSARFRGNQPQHF
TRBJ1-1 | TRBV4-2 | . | CASSPYPGGKNTEAFF
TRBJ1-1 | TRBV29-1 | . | CSVVGGSTEAFF
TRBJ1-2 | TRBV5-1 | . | CASSWDSVNYGYTF